These 28 T cell receptor beta chains were all obtained from the same sample, sequenced in a study of blood T cell repertoires in COVID-19. Method: immunoSEQ multiplex PCR; TCRdb's copy keeps in-frame clones and lacks some. The table records 150,000 to 200,000 clones, roughly four fifths of them present only once. The material sequenced was peripheral blood. These receptors originate from a human donor with acute or convalescent COVID-19. The donor label of this sample is uncertain.

The rearrangement uses TRBV19 and TRBJ2-2; 7 nucleotides line up with TRBD2. Looked up from germline, CDR1 is LNHDA and CDR2 is SQIVND (reference sequence). CDR3 size: 18 residues. V lost 4 bases, J lost 2 bases, and 13 bases stayed unmatched. This chain's CDR3 is CASSTGYLGGGNTGELFF. For the CDR3, the DNA is TGTGCCAGTAGTACGGGCTATTTGGGCGGGGGTAACACCGGGGAGCTGTTTTTT. The full variable domain, its missing parts supplied by reference TRBV19 and TRBJ2-2, is DGGITQSPKYLFRKEGQNVTLSCEQNLNHDAMYWYRQDPGQGLRLIYYSQIVNDFQKGDIAEGYSVSREKKESFPLTVTSAQKNPTAFYLCASSTGYLGGGNTGELFFGEGSRLTVL.

The CDR3 spells CASSVKPPPADNEQFF. CDR3 nucleotide sequence: TGTGCCAGCAGCGTAAAGCCCCCCCCAGCGGATAATGAGCAGTTCTTC. The chain employs TRBV9 and TRBJ2-1, with a possible D match to TRBD2 (5 bases). Germline V gene data show CDR1 as SGDLS and CDR2 as YYNGEE. This CDR3 comprises 16 residues. Trimming pared 1 base from V and 7 bases from J, leaving 18 bases between. The complete variable domain, with remaining parts taken from reference TRBV9 and TRBJ2-1, reads DSGVTQTPKHLITATGQRVTLRCSPRSGDLSVYWYQQSLDQGLQFLIQYYNGEERAKGNILERFSAQQFPDLHSELNLSSLELGDSALYFCASSVKPPPADNEQFFGPGTRLTVL.

This chain connects TRBV5-1 to TRBJ1-3; tentatively, D is TRBD1 (5 bases). The germline V gene encodes CDR1 SGHRS and CDR2 YFSETQ. Trimming took off 0 bases at V and 3 bases at J, with 13 bases between the two ends. The CDR3 covers 16 residues. CDR3 residues: CASSLGDSPLGNTIYF. The CDR3 DNA follows: TGCGCCAGCAGCTTGGGGGACTCCCCTCTTGGAAACACCATATATTTT.

CDR3 DNA: TGTGCCAGCAGTCAGACCCGACAGGGGTCGACCTATGGCTACACCTTC. Amino acids: CASSQTRQGSTYGYTF. The V gene is TRBV6-2 or TRBV6-3, the J gene TRBJ1-2; 8 bases agree with TRBD1. V was pared by 5 bases and J by 4 bases, with 12 bases of the junction left unmatched. CDR1 and CDR2 (germline): MNHEY, SVGEGT. The CDR3 length is 16 residues.

The rearrangement joins TRBV7-6 to TRBJ2-7; the D gene is possibly TRBD2 (5 bases). The CDR3 length is 16 residues. Germline lookup yields CDR1 SGHVS and CDR2 FNYEAQ. Trimming removed 1 base at V and 4 bases at J, with 17 bases between. As DNA, the CDR3 is TGTGCCAGCAGCTTAGACATTGGCGGAGGAGGATACGAGCAGTACTTC. Amino acids: CASSLDIGGGGYEQYF.

The DNA for the CDR3 is TGTGCCAGCACTGGACAGGGATACCCAGGGGGGGAGCTGTTTTTT. It encodes CASTGQGYPGGELFF. The V gene is TRBV11-3, the J gene TRBJ2-2; TRBD1 aligns across 8 bases. The CDR3 is made up of 15 amino acids. After removal of 7 bases from V and 8 bases from J, the junction contained 12 bases not matched to a gene. Germline V lookup: CDR1 SGHNT, CDR2 YENEEA. The full variable domain, with the rest looked up from reference TRBV11-3 and TRBJ2-2, is EAGVVQSPRYKIIEKKQPVAFWCNPISGHNTLYWYLQNLGQGPELLIRYENEEAVDDSQLPKDRFSAERLKGVDSTLKIQPAELGDSAVYLCASTGQGYPGGELFFGEGSRLTVL.

V and J are TRBV7-3 and TRBJ2-7; 10 bases are shared with TRBD1. V lost 5 bases and J lost 3; bases outside the gene matches: 13. The CDR3 runs to 17 residues. Germline CDR1 SGHTA, CDR2 FQGTGA. The CDR3 region is CASSPGLEGDRGYEQYF. The CDR3 bases are TGTGCCAGCAGCCCCGGCTTAGAGGGGGACAGGGGCTACGAGCAGTACTTC.

Written as DNA, the CDR3 is TGTGCCAGCAGCAAGAGCGGAACTCATCGGGAGGGCTACACCTTC. It translates to CASSKSGTHREGYTF. The chain has TRBV21-1 and TRBJ1-2. TRBV21-1 is described as a pseudogene. The CDR3 consists of 15 residues.

There are a few counts of this clone. This chain uses TRBV6-6 with TRBJ2-5; the D is unclear. Per germline, CDR1 MNHNY and CDR2 SVGAGI (reference sequence). V was pared by 2 bases and J by 5 bases, with 6 bases between. This CDR3 has 12 residues. The CDR3 reads CASSYVRETQYF. The DNA for the CDR3 is TGTGCCAGCAGTTACGTGAGGGAGACCCAGTACTTC.

This clone occurred a few times. V gene TRBV2 combines with J gene TRBJ2-3; D is unresolved. Looked up from germline, CDR1 is SNHLY and CDR2 is FYNNEI. Deletions cut 6 bases from V and 10 bases from J, with 11 bases between. The CDR3 has 11 residues. DNA for the CDR3: TGTGCCAGCAGCCCCCTAGGTGCGCAGTATTTT. This encodes CASSPLGAQYF.

The rearrangement joins TRBV7-2 to TRBJ1-6, with 10 nucleotides matching TRBD1. Germline CDR1 is SGHTA and CDR2 is FQGNSA. This CDR3 has 16 amino acids. V shed 2 bases, J shed 5 bases, and the junction held 3 bases outside the gene matches. Written as DNA, the CDR3 is TGTGCCAGCAGCTTAACGGGGACAGGGGATAATTCACCCCTCCACTTT. It is translated as CASSLTGTGDNSPLHF.

The rearrangement joins TRBV5-8 to TRBJ2-1, with 8 bases aligning to TRBD1. This CDR3 has 15 residues. V trimming: 4 bases; J trimming: 8 bases; junction bases outside the gene matches: 11. Germline CDR1 and CDR2: SGHTS and YDEGEE. The CDR3 region is CASSPRDRQAYEQFF. In nucleotides, the CDR3 is TGTGCCAGCAGCCCAAGGGACAGGCAAGCCTATGAGCAGTTCTTC.

The rearrangement uses TRBV2 and TRBJ2-3, with TRBD2 matching over 14 bases. V shed 5 bases and J 10 bases; nucleotides not matched to a gene: 11. Germline V CDR1 and CDR2: SNHLY, FYNNEI. The CDR3 is made up of 16 amino acids. CDR3 DNA: TGTGCCAGCAGTCTTCTCCGTGGGACTAGCGGGGGTTCGCAGTATTTT. Its translation: CASSLLRGTSGGSQYF.

The genes are TRBV27 and TRBJ1-4; D is ambiguous. Looked up from germline, CDR1 is MNHEY and CDR2 is SMNVEV (reference sequence). The length of the CDR3 is 13 residues. Trimming pared 6 bases from V and 5 bases from J, leaving 10 bases between. CDR3 coding DNA: TGTGCCAGCAGGTCCAGGCTGAATGAAAAACTGTTTTTT. Its protein is CASRSRLNEKLFF.

The chain recombines TRBV30 with TRBJ1-2, with D possibly matching TRBD1 (5 bases). From germline, CDR1 is GTSNPN and CDR2 SVGIG (reference sequence). Trimming removed 4 bases from V and 0 bases from J, with 9 bases in between. The length of the CDR3 is 13 residues. CDR3 coding DNA: TGTGCCTGGAAGGGACTAGCTAACTATGGCTACACCTTC. It is translated as CAWKGLANYGYTF.

The chain carries TRBV7-2 and TRBJ2-1; 7 bases are a match to TRBD2. Germline assignment: CDR1 SGHTA and CDR2 FQGNSA. With V trimmed by 5 bases and J by 6 bases, 10 bases remained unmatched. CDR3 length: 15 amino acids. The DNA for the CDR3 is TGTGCCAGCAGCACGGGGCCAGGGAGGGCCAATGAGCAGTTCTTC. Translation gives CASSTGPGRANEQFF.

The chain links TRBV19 to TRBJ1-4; D is ambiguous. Germline-derived CDR1 and CDR2 are LNHDA and SQIVND (reference sequence). This CDR3 contains 14 residues. The V end lost 1 base, the J end lost 7 bases, and 10 bases lay between the germline ends. CDR3 coding DNA: TGTGCCAGTAGTATAGGGCAGAATTTTGAAAAACTGTTTTTT. Protein: CASSIGQNFEKLFF.

The gene calls are TRBV19 and TRBJ2-2, with TRBD1 matching over 7 bases. The CDR3 runs 16 residues. With V trimmed by 4 bases and J by 4 bases, 9 bases remained unmatched. CDR1 LNHDA and CDR2 SQIVND come from the germline V gene (reference sequence). The CDR3 protein is CASSRQGEVITGELFF. The CDR3 DNA reads as TGTGCCAGTAGTAGACAGGGAGAAGTCATCACCGGGGAGCTGTTTTTT.

This chain joins TRBV27 and TRBJ1-2, with 7 bases fitting TRBD1. J gave up 4 bases and V 2 bases, and 4 bases lay outside the gene matches. This CDR3 contains 14 residues. Germline V gives CDR1 MNHEY, CDR2 SMNVEV (reference sequence). As DNA, the CDR3 is TGTGCCAGCAGTTTACGGGGACAGCCCTATGGCTACACCTTC. The encoded protein is CASSLRGQPYGYTF.

V and J are TRBV29-1 and TRBJ2-2; TRBD1 is a possible D gene (6 bases). This CDR3 is built from 13 residues. Trimming pared 3 bases from V and 7 bases from J, leaving 12 bases between. Germline V gene lookup returns CDR1 SQVTM and CDR2 ANQGSEA. CDR3 residues: CSVDTQGVGELFF. Here the CDR3 DNA reads TGCAGCGTTGATACACAGGGTGTCGGGGAGCTGTTTTTT.

The chain carries TRBV4-2 and TRBJ2-5, with TRBD2 matching over 12 bases. Germline V CDR1 and CDR2: LGHNA, YNFKEQ. This CDR3 has 17 residues. The V gene end was trimmed by 2 bases and the J gene end by 2 bases; junction bases not matched to a gene: 6. The CDR3 DNA sequence: TGTGCCAGCAGCCAAAGTGGTCTAGCGGGGGGGCAAGAGACCCAGTACTTC. Translation gives CASSQSGLAGGQETQYF.

The genes are TRBV2 and TRBJ1-3; D is possibly TRBD1 (5 bases). V dropped 4 bases and J dropped 0 bases, with 7 bases sitting between them. CDR1 is SNHLY and CDR2 is FYNNEI in the germline V gene. The CDR3 is 14 amino acids. The CDR3 spells CASSGDSSGNTIYF. The CDR3 DNA is TGTGCCAGCAGTGGTGACAGCTCTGGAAACACCATATATTTT.

A few counts support this clone. The J gene is TRBJ2-2, the V gene TRBV2; the D gene is possibly TRBD2 (5 bases). Germline CDR1 reads SNHLY; CDR2 reads FYNNEI. V lost 5 bases and J 1 base, leaving 11 bases between the germline ends. CDR3 length: 15 amino acids. The CDR3 here is CASSFEGRNTGELFF. CDR3 nucleotides: TGTGCCAGCAGTTTTGAGGGAAGGAACACCGGGGAGCTGTTTTTT.

The V call is TRBV4-1, the J call TRBJ2-7; D gene unclear. Trimming stripped 0 bases from V and 5 bases from J, with 11 bases between. CDR3 length: 14 amino acids. The germline CDR1 and CDR2 sequences are MGHRA and YSYEKL. CDR3 nucleotide sequence: TGCGCCAGCAGCCAAGACGCGGCAACCCACGAGCAGTACTTC. Its translation: CASSQDAATHEQYF.

The chain combines TRBV23-1 with TRBJ1-6, with D tentatively TRBD1 (6 bases). TRBV23-1 is flagged as an ORF with uncertain function. The CDR3 length is 17 residues. The V and J ends lost 0 bases and 2 bases respectively, with 11 bases between them. In DNA, the CDR3 is TGCGCCAGCAGTCAATCCACGGGGGGGCCCTATAATTCACCCCTCCACTTT. Translated, it gives CASSQSTGGPYNSPLHF.

The chain is built from TRBV21-1 and TRBJ2-5; the table gives TRBD1 as D, unverified against the DNA. TRBV21-1 is recorded as a pseudogene. The CDR3 covers 15 residues. The CDR3 bases are TGTGCCAGCAGCCCAGGAGGACAGGATGGGGAGACCCAGTACTTC. Protein: CASSPGGQDGETQYF.

The genes are TRBV5-1 and TRBJ2-3; 11 bases are shared with TRBD2. This CDR3 contains 16 residues. J was trimmed by 3 bases and V by 5 bases; bases with no gene match: 8. Germline V lookup: CDR1 SGHRS, CDR2 YFSETQ. This CDR3 is CASSPQIAGGTDTQYF. The CDR3 DNA sequence: TGCGCCAGCAGTCCTCAAATAGCGGGAGGGACAGATACGCAGTATTTT.

V and J are TRBV14 and TRBJ2-2; D remains unclear. Germline CDR1 reads SGHDN; CDR2 reads FVKESK. Trimming shortened V by 2 bases and J by 6 bases, and 4 bases separated the two germline ends. The CDR3 runs 12 residues. This CDR3 reads CASSQRAGELFF. The CDR3 nucleotides are TGTGCCAGCAGCCAACGCGCCGGGGAGCTGTTTTTT.